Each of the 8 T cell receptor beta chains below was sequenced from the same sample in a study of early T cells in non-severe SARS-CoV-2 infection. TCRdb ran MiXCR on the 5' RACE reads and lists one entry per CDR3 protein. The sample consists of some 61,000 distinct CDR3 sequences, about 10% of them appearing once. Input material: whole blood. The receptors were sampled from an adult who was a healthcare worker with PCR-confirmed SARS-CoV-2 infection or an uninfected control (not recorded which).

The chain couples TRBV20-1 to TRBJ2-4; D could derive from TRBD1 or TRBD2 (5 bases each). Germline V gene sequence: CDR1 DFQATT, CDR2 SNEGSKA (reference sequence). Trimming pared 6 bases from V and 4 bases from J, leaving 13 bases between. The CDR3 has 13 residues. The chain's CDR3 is CSAEQGRKNIQYF. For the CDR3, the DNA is TGCAGTGCGGAGCAGGGACGAAAAAACATTCAGTACTTC.

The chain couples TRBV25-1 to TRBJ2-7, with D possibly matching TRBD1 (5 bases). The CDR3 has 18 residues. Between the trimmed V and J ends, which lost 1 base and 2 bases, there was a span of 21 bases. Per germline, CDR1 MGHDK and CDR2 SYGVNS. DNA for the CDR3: TGTGCCAGCAGTGAATCCGGACAACTGGGCGGTACCCCCTACGAGCAGTACTTC. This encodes CASSESGQLGGTPYEQYF.

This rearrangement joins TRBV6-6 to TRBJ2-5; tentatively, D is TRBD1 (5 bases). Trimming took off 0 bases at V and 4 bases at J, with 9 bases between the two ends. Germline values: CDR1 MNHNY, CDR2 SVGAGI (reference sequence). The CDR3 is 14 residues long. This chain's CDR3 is CASSYSRQGETQYF. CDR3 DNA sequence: TGTGCCAGCAGTTACTCAAGGCAGGGAGAGACCCAGTACTTC.

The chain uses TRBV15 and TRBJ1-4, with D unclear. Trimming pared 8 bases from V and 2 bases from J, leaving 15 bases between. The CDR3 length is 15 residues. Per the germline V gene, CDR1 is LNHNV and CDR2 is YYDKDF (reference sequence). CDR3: CATSGPGRTNEKLFF. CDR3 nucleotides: TGTGCCACCTCTGGCCCCGGAAGGACTAATGAAAAACTGTTTTTT.

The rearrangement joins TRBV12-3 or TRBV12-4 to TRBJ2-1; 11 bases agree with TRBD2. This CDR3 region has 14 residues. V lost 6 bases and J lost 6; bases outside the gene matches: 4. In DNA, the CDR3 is TGTGCCAGCAGATTTAGCGGGAGGGGCAATGAGCAGTTCTTC. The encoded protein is CASRFSGRGNEQFF.

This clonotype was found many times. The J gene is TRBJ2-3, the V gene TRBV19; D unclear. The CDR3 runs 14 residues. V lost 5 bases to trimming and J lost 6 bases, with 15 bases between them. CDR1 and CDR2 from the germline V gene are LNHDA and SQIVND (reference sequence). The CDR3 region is CASSFLEARDTQYF. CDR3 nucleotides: TGTGCCAGTAGTTTCCTGGAAGCAAGGGATACGCAGTATTTT.

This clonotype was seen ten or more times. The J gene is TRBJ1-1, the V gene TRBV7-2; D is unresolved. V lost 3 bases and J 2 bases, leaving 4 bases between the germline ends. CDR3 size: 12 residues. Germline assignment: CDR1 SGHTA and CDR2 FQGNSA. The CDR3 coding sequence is TGTGCCAGCAGCTTCTACAACACTGAAGCTTTCTTT. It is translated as CASSFYNTEAFF.

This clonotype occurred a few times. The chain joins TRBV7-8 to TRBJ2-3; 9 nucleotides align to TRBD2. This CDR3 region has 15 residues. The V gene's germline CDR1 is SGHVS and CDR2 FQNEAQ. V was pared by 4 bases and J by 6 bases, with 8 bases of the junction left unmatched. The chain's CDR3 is CASSWAGLAPDTQYF. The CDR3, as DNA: TGTGCCAGCAGCTGGGCGGGACTAGCACCTGATACGCAGTATTTT.